This T cell receptor beta chain is drawn from a study of blood T cells in healthy people across ages. The length of the CDR3 is 18 residues. Germline values: CDR1 LNHNV, CDR2 YYDKDF (reference sequence). A word on this clonotype: Compared with germline, one end of the junction differs, possibly owing to a read error.

Together with a sample-barcoded 5' primer, a J-beta primer mix was included in a second PCR lasting about 7 to 11 cycles. Tagging of each cDNA molecule was performed by a template-switch adaptor with 12 random nucleotides. A minimum of 3 million CDR3-containing paired-end reads was obtained for each sample. TCRdb called the 5' RACE reads again in MiXCR, with one record for every CDR3 protein. The table records about 1.4 million distinct CDR3 sequences, around 55% of them present only once. The TCR was taken from a man aged 18 to 30 in good health. The chain uses TRBV15 and TRBJ2-1; D may be TRBD2 (7 bases). Material for sequencing was blood. CDR3 nucleotide sequence: TGTGCCACCAGCAGAGAAGACGCGGGGGCCCAACGATACAATGAGCAGTTCTTT. Translating it yields CATSREDAGAQRYNEQFF.